This T cell receptor beta chain was identified during a study of control samples from healthy donors and cancer patients. This CDR3 comprises 14 residues. V shed 0 bases and J shed 6 bases, with 10 bases lying between them. The germline CDR1 and CDR2 sequences are SGHRS and YFSETQ. Clones were sequenced by immunoSEQ multiplex PCR, and TCRdb holds only the in-frame ones, with some missing. The sample records roughly 58,000 clones, around 87% being singletons. The sequenced sample consisted of PBMCs. V gene TRBV5-1 combines with J gene TRBJ2-1; D is unclear. The TCR sequence derives from a woman in her sixties with lung cancer. The CDR3 sequence is CASSLARVGNEQFF. The CDR3 DNA reads as TGCGCCAGCAGCTTGGCCAGAGTAGGCAATGAGCAGTTCTTC.